The 25 T cell receptor beta chains presented below share a single source sample, sequenced in a study of blood T cells in healthy people across ages (dated by TCRdb to the mid-2010s). Libraries were built with 5' RACE. Sequencing relied on an Illumina HiSeq 2500. The second PCR ran for roughly 7 to 12 cycles and used a J-beta primer mix along with a sample-barcoded 5' primer. TCRdb took the public reads, trimmed them with fastp at Q25, ran MiXCR for clone calling and kept in-frame beta chains. Each entry merges the rows of one CDR3 protein and shows their most common DNA and genes. Recorded for this sample are approximately 830,000 distinct CDR3 sequences; around 62% of them occurred a single time. The top ten constitute about 27% of the sample. Source material: blood. The receptors stem from a man aged 25-45 years in good health.

This chain links TRBV4-3 with TRBJ2-1; maybe TRBD1 (6 bases). Trimming removed 5 bases at V and 2 bases at J, with 19 bases between. Germline V CDR1 and CDR2: LGHNA, YSLEER. The length of the CDR3 is 17 residues. The CDR3 DNA reads TGCGCCAGCAGCAAAAAACTTACAGGGATCACCTACAATGAGCAGTTCTTC. It yields the protein CASSKKLTGITYNEQFF.

The genes are TRBV7-9 and TRBJ1-2; 11 bases agree with TRBD1. The CDR3 spans 15 residues. The J segment lost 4 bases and the V segment lost 3 bases, leaving 4 bases of the junction unmatched. Germline loops: CDR1 SEHNR, CDR2 FQNEAQ (reference sequence). The CDR3, as DNA: TGTGCCAGCAGCTTGGGACAGGGGGGGGTCTATGGCTACACCTTC. Encoded protein: CASSLGQGGVYGYTF.

This clonotype was seen a single time. The CDR3 end shows no conserved phenylalanine or tryptophan, and so a read error is likely. The chain combines TRBV7-2 with TRBJ2-5; either TRBD1 or TRBD2 may supply D (6 bases each). Gene TRBJ2-7 matches the end of the DNA better, so the J call may be wrong. In germline, CDR1 is SGHTA, CDR2 FQGNSA. The CDR3 loop spans 13 amino acids. CDR3 coding DNA: TGTGTCAGCAGCTCACAGGGAGGCTACGAGCAGTACTTA. Residues: CVSSSQGGYEQYL.

This chain connects TRBV29-1 to TRBJ1-2; TRBD1 matches 8 bases. J was trimmed by 8 bases and V by 7 bases; bases with no gene match: 15. This CDR3 comprises 14 residues. Germline CDR1 is SQVTM and CDR2 is ANQGSEA. CDR3 nucleotide sequence: TGCAGCGGTGGACAGGGAGACGATGGCTTGGGCTACACCTTC. This codes for CSGGQGDDGLGYTF.

This chain links TRBV7-9 with TRBJ2-3; 7 positions match TRBD1. V lost 5 bases, J lost 2 bases, and 7 bases stayed unmatched. Germline CDR1 SEHNR, CDR2 FQNEAQ (reference sequence). The CDR3 is 15 amino acids. CDR3 sequence (DNA): TGTGCCAGCAGCCAGGACAGGCACCTCACAGATACGCAGTATTTT. Its protein product is CASSQDRHLTDTQYF.

This chain joins TRBV29-1 and TRBJ2-5, with D hard to call. This CDR3 has 12 amino acids. CDR1 is SQVTM and CDR2 is ANQGSEA in the germline V gene. With 5 bases removed from V and 4 bases from J, the gap between germline ends came to 11 bases. CDR3 sequence (DNA): TGCAGCGTTTGGGAATCAGGAGAGACCCAGTACTTC. This sequence encodes CSVWESGETQYF. The full variable domain, completed using reference TRBV29-1 and TRBJ2-5, is SAVISQKPSRDICQRGTSLTIQCQVDSQVTMMFWYRQQPGQSLTLIATANQGSEATYESGFVIDKFPISRPNLTFSTLTVSNMSPEDSSIYLCSVWESGETQYFGPGTRLLVL.

This clonotype turned up a few times. This sequence joins TRBV6-2 or TRBV6-3 and TRBJ2-1; no reliable D call. With 7 bases removed from V and 7 bases from J, the gap between germline ends came to 20 bases. CDR1 is MNHEY and CDR2 is SVGEGT in the germline V gene. CDR3 length: 15 residues. In DNA form, the CDR3 reads TGTGCCAGCACCTTCTTCTGGGCTAGAGGTAATGAGCAGTTCTTC. This encodes CASTFFWARGNEQFF.

The chain uses TRBV6-6 and TRBJ1-5; no clear D. The CDR3 sequence is 12 residues long. V was trimmed by 3 bases and J by 7 bases, leaving 7 bases between them. Germline CDR1 reads MNHNY; CDR2 reads SVGAGI (reference sequence). The CDR3 loop is CASSYARQPQHF. CDR3 bases: TGTGCCAGCAGTTATGCCAGACAGCCCCAGCATTTT.

This clonotype appeared a few times. J is TRBJ2-5 and V is TRBV3-1; possibly TRBD2 for D (5 bases). V was pared by 2 bases and J by 5 bases, with 9 bases between. The CDR3 has 13 residues. The germline V gene encodes CDR1 LGHDT and CDR2 YNNKEL (reference sequence). The CDR3 region has the DNA TGTGCCAGCAGCCAACATAGGGAGGAGACCCAGTACTTC. As protein: CASSQHREETQYF.

As to this clonotype: Germline is not matched at one junction end, which may reflect a read error. The genes are TRBV4-2 and TRBJ2-7; 11 nucleotides agree with TRBD2. CDR3 size: 15 residues. The germline CDR1 and CDR2 sequences are LGHNA and YNFKEQ. CDR3 sequence reads: CACSQDLAGGWEQYF. DNA of the CDR3: TGTGCCTGCAGCCAAGATCTAGCGGGGGGTTGGGAGCAGTACTTC.

V usage is TRBV28 and J usage is TRBJ2-3, with D perhaps TRBD2 (7 bases). The CDR3 totals 15 residues. Germline V lookup: CDR1 MDHEN, CDR2 SYDVKM. V dropped 5 bases and J dropped 10 bases, with 22 bases sitting between them. The CDR3 is CASSPLEGGRRSQYF. The CDR3 DNA follows: TGTGCCAGCAGTCCCCTAGAGGGGGGGCGGAGATCGCAGTATTTT.

This clonotype has more than one count but fewer than ten. J is TRBJ2-3 and V is TRBV7-2, with D tentatively TRBD1 (5 bases). The germline CDR1 and CDR2 sequences are SGHTA and FQGNSA. This CDR3 has 14 residues. V was clipped by 3 bases and J by 2 bases, with 9 bases between them. The CDR3 is CASSLQGPTDTQYF. For the CDR3, the DNA is TGTGCCAGCAGCTTGCAGGGCCCCACAGATACGCAGTATTTT.

V is TRBV7-2 and J is TRBJ2-7, with TRBD2 matching 8 bases. The closer fit of TRBJ2-5 to the DNA end suggests the J call may be wrong. Germline values: CDR1 SGHTA, CDR2 FQGNSA. The CDR3 runs to 15 residues. The CDR3 spells CASSLAPGGRETQYF. The CDR3 DNA reads as TGTGCCAGCAGCTTGGCGCCGGGGGGGCGAGAGACCCAGTACTTC.

The chain has TRBV18 and TRBJ2-1; 9 bases are shared with TRBD1. V dropped 8 bases and J dropped 12; count of bases not matched to a gene: 11. Germline V gives CDR1 KGHSH, CDR2 LQKENI. CDR3 length equals 13 residues. Written as DNA, the CDR3 is TGTGCCAGCGCCTATTCGGGACAGGGTCCGCAGTTCTTC. Its translation is CASAYSGQGPQFF.

The rearrangement uses TRBV12-3 or TRBV12-4 and TRBJ2-5, with 8 bases that match TRBD1. Trimming at V came to 4 bases and at J to 5 bases, leaving 9 bases not matched to a gene. The CDR3 is 15 residues long. This chain's CDR3 is CASSSGQGIWETQYF. The CDR3 DNA reads as TGTGCCAGCAGTTCAGGACAGGGAATATGGGAGACCCAGTACTTC.

This clonotype came up a few times. The chain joins TRBV27 to TRBJ2-7, with D possibly TRBD1 on 6 matching bases. Per the germline V gene, CDR1 is MNHEY and CDR2 is SMNVEV (reference sequence). The CDR3 runs to 18 residues. With 2 bases removed from V and 2 bases from J, the gap between germline ends came to 22 bases. The CDR3 DNA reads TGTGCCAGCAGTTTAACCCCGTTAGGACAGAGTTATACCTACGAGCAGTACTTC. It specifies CASSLTPLGQSYTYEQYF.

The CDR3 is CASSPVGAGNNEQYF. The DNA of the CDR3 is TGTGCCAGCTCACCAGTGGGGGCCGGAAACAATGAGCAGTACTTC. V usage is TRBV18 and J usage is TRBJ2-5; possible D gene TRBD1, 6 bases. Germline loops: CDR1 KGHSH, CDR2 LQKENI. The CDR3 sequence is 15 residues long. V was shortened by 2 bases and J by 11 bases, with 21 bases between the two germline ends.

J is TRBJ1-6 and V is TRBV9, with 8 bases lining up with TRBD1. V lost 10 bases to trimming and J lost 6 bases; unmatched junction nucleotides: 12. The CDR3 runs to 15 residues. CDR1 is SGDLS, CDR2 YYNGEE, per germline. The CDR3 here is CACRGETGVNSPLHF. CDR3 bases: TGTGCCTGCCGGGGGGAGACAGGGGTTAATTCACCCCTCCACTTT.

The gene calls are TRBV20-1 and TRBJ1-6; D gene ambiguous. V gave up 3 bases and J gave up 8 bases, with 11 bases separating them. CDR3 length: 13 residues. The V gene's germline CDR1 is DFQATT and CDR2 SNEGSKA (reference sequence). The CDR3 coding sequence is TGCAGTGCTAGTCCCGGATCTGATTCACCCCTCCACTTT. Translation: CSASPGSDSPLHF.

The table lists this clonotype with many counts. The chain combines TRBV5-1 with TRBJ2-1, with TRBD2 matching 9 bases. Per germline, CDR1 SGHRS and CDR2 YFSETQ. This CDR3 has 17 amino acids. J lost 7 bases, V lost 0 bases, and 11 bases had no gene match. The CDR3 region has the DNA TGCGCCAGCAGCTTGGAGATCGCGGGGGGGCGGGGGAATGAGCAGTTCTTC. Translating it yields CASSLEIAGGRGNEQFF.

V gene TRBV2 combines with J gene TRBJ1-4; D call uncertain. With 4 bases removed from V and 0 bases from J, the gap between germline ends came to 6 bases. This CDR3 is 14 amino acids long. Germline CDR1 SNHLY, CDR2 FYNNEI. The CDR3 DNA is TGTGCCAGCAGTGGGATAACAACTAATGAAAAACTGTTTTTT. Translation: CASSGITTNEKLFF. The full variable domain, rest sourced from reference TRBV2 and TRBJ1-4, is EPEVTQTPSHQVTQMGQEVILRCVPISNHLYFYWYRQILGQKVEFLVSFYNNEISEKSEIFDDQFSVERPDGSNFTLKIRSTKLEDSAMYFCASSGITTNEKLFFGSGTQLSVL.

The rearrangement joins TRBV6-6 to TRBJ2-7, with 10 bases matching TRBD1. Per the germline V gene, CDR1 is MNHNY and CDR2 is SVGAGI (reference sequence). The CDR3 contains 15 residues. J was trimmed by 3 bases and V by 5 bases; bases with no gene match: 7. This chain's CDR3 is CASSHLTGGLYEQYF. The DNA of the CDR3 is TGTGCCAGCAGTCACCTGACAGGGGGCCTCTACGAGCAGTACTTC.

DNA of the CDR3: TGTGCCAGCAGTAGCGGACAGGAGATAGGTGGGCTCCACTTT. As protein: CASSSGQEIGGLHF. The chain links TRBV28 to TRBJ1-6; 7 nucleotides align to TRBD1. V dropped 5 bases and J dropped 16; count of bases not matched to a gene: 14. CDR1 is MDHEN and CDR2 is SYDVKM in the germline V gene. The CDR3 has 14 amino acids.

This rearrangement joins TRBV20-1 to TRBJ2-5, with 10 bases identical to TRBD1. The V gene's germline CDR1 is DFQATT and CDR2 SNEGSKA (reference sequence). CDR3 size: 16 residues. V was clipped by 0 bases and J by 4 bases; unmatched bases: 8. The CDR3 coding sequence is TGCAGTGCTAGAGATGATGGGACAGGGGATTCAGAGACCCAGTACTTC. Translation gives CSARDDGTGDSETQYF.

This clonotype has more than one count but fewer than ten. The chain uses TRBV2 and TRBJ2-5, with D possibly matching TRBD1 (5 bases). V was pared by 2 bases and J by 4 bases, with 14 bases between. The length of the CDR3 is 15 residues. The germline V gene has CDR1 SNHLY and CDR2 FYNNEI. The CDR3 nucleotides are TGTGCCAGCAGTGAATTTGGTGGGGCAAGAGAGACCCAGTACTTC. Translated: CASSEFGGARETQYF.